These 21 T cell receptor beta chains originate from one sample sequenced in a study of blood T cell repertoires in COVID-19. The repertoire was sequenced with immunoSEQ multiplex PCR; TCRdb's copy has only in-frame clones and lacks some. The data hold about 160,000 clones, with approximately 84% observed a single time. Sequencing was performed on peripheral blood. The receptors were sampled from a woman aged 80 or over with acute or convalescent COVID-19.

In its sample, this clone was seen a few times. The chain joins TRBV12-3 or TRBV12-4 to TRBJ1-2, with 7 bases matching TRBD1. CDR3 length: 13 residues. V dropped 5 bases and J dropped 3; count of bases not matched to a gene: 3. The CDR3 nucleotides are TGTGCCAGCAGTCCGACAGGGTACTATGGCTACACCTTC. It is translated as CASSPTGYYGYTF.

The chain carries TRBV6-4 and TRBJ1-1; D may be TRBD1 (5 bases). CDR1 is MRHNA, CDR2 SNTAGT, per germline. Trimming stripped 3 bases from V and 7 bases from J, with 12 bases between. This CDR3 contains 13 residues. In DNA, the CDR3 is TGTGCCAGCAGTGAAGGAGGGAGGGGTGAAGCTTTCTTT. Translation: CASSEGGRGEAFF.

This chain connects TRBV30 to TRBJ1-2; possibly TRBD1 for D (6 bases). The V end was cut by 1 base, the J end by 6 bases, with 18 bases between. This CDR3 has 15 residues. Germline V CDR1 and CDR2: GTSNPN, SVGIG (reference sequence). The chain's CDR3 is CAWSASGQRIDGYTF. The CDR3, as DNA: TGTGCCTGGAGTGCTTCCGGACAGAGGATAGATGGCTACACCTTC.

This chain links TRBV5-4 with TRBJ2-1; D remains ambiguous. Trimming pared 2 bases from V and 4 bases from J, leaving 16 bases between. Germline CDR1 SGHNT, CDR2 YYREEE (reference sequence). This CDR3 comprises 16 residues. The CDR3 here is CASSLPSLNAYNEQFF. CDR3 in DNA: TGTGCCAGCAGCTTACCTTCTCTAAACGCTTACAATGAGCAGTTCTTC.

The chain has TRBV3-1 (or the pseudogene TRBV3-2) and TRBJ2-5; TRBD1 matches 7 bases. The CDR3 has 15 amino acids. Germline values: CDR1 LGHDT, CDR2 YNNKEL (reference sequence). Germline trimming cut 5 bases from V and 3 bases from J; bases unmatched to any gene: 9. CDR3 region: CASSSKLTGEETQYF. The CDR3 DNA reads TGTGCCAGCAGCTCGAAATTAACAGGGGAAGAGACCCAGTACTTC.

The rearrangement links TRBV19 to TRBJ1-4; D gene ambiguous. The CDR3 is 14 amino acids. The germline V and J ends were trimmed by 3 bases and 6 bases, with 11 bases remaining between them. CDR1 is LNHDA and CDR2 is SQIVND in the germline V gene (reference sequence). The CDR3 loop is CASSILYGYEKLFF. Here the CDR3 DNA reads TGTGCCAGTAGTATTCTCTACGGTTATGAAAAACTGTTTTTT.

The sample holds a few counts of this clone. This chain connects TRBV19 to TRBJ2-2; 12 bases line up with TRBD2. The CDR3 consists of 15 residues. After removal of 3 bases from V and 6 bases from J, the junction contained 2 bases not matched to a gene. Germline assignment: CDR1 LNHDA and CDR2 SQIVND (reference sequence). The CDR3 region has the DNA TGTGCCAGTAGTATGGGGACTAGCGGGTCCGGGGAGCTGTTTTTT. This codes for CASSMGTSGSGELFF.

V usage is TRBV2 and J usage is TRBJ2-7; D perhaps matches TRBD2 (5 bases). CDR1 and CDR2 (germline): SNHLY, FYNNEI. This CDR3 has 13 residues. V lost 9 bases and J lost 2, with 14 bases in between. For the CDR3, the DNA is TGTGCCAGTCAACCACGGGGTGCCTACGAGCAGTACTTC. This encodes CASQPRGAYEQYF.

The chain couples TRBV5-5 to TRBJ1-1; D remains unclear. CDR3 length: 15 amino acids. V was cut by 0 bases and J by 5 bases, with 14 bases left in between. Germline lookup yields CDR1 SGHKS and CDR2 YYEKEE (reference sequence). CDR3 bases: TGTGCCAGCAGCTTGGTGGTTCGGGGAGGTACTGAAGCTTTCTTT. This encodes CASSLVVRGGTEAFF.

The chain couples TRBV11-3 to TRBJ2-5, with TRBD1 matching over 9 bases. The junction had 4 bases not matched to a gene; V was cut back by 1 base and J by 4 bases. The germline V gene has CDR1 SGHNT and CDR2 YENEEA. The CDR3 spans 15 residues. The CDR3 is CASSLGDRARETQYF. Written as DNA, the CDR3 is TGTGCCAGCAGCTTAGGGGACAGGGCGAGAGAGACCCAGTACTTC. Full variable domain (missing parts from reference TRBV11-3 and TRBJ2-5): EAGVVQSPRYKIIEKKQPVAFWCNPISGHNTLYWYLQNLGQGPELLIRYENEEAVDDSQLPKDRFSAERLKGVDSTLKIQPAELGDSAVYLCASSLGDRARETQYFGPGTRLLVL.

Only a few counts were recorded for this clone. The chain links TRBV19 to TRBJ1-1, with D unresolved. This CDR3 has 11 residues. The germline gives CDR1 LNHDA, CDR2 SQIVND (reference sequence). Trimming took off 3 bases at V and 5 bases at J, with 4 bases between the two ends. The CDR3 DNA is TGTGCCAGTAGTATCGTAACTGAAGCTTTCTTT. It yields the protein CASSIVTEAFF.

The chain is built from TRBV5-5 and TRBJ2-2, with no clear D. The CDR3 has 16 residues. V lost 1 base, J lost 0 bases, and 10 bases lay in between. CDR1 SGHKS and CDR2 YYEKEE come from the germline V gene (reference sequence). The CDR3 DNA follows: TGTGCCAGCAGCTTGTTTAGGAGTTCGAACACCGGGGAGCTGTTTTTT. Translation gives CASSLFRSSNTGELFF.

This chain connects TRBV7-2 to TRBJ1-3, with 7 bases fitting TRBD1. CDR1 is SGHTA and CDR2 is FQGNSA in the germline V gene. The J segment lost 6 bases and the V segment lost 1 base, leaving 6 bases of the junction unmatched. CDR3 length: 15 residues. The CDR3 sequence: CASSLVRQGENTIYF. CDR3 DNA sequence: TGTGCCAGCAGCTTAGTTCGACAGGGAGAAAACACCATATATTTT.

In this sample, this clone turned up a few times. The chain is built from TRBV27 and TRBJ2-3, with 10 bases lining up with TRBD2. CDR1 and CDR2 (germline): MNHEY, SMNVEV (reference sequence). With V trimmed by 6 bases and J by 2 bases, 2 bases remained unmatched. The CDR3 is made up of 14 amino acids. The CDR3 spells CASRLAGHTDTQYF. CDR3 nucleotide sequence: TGTGCCAGCAGACTAGCGGGACACACAGATACGCAGTATTTT.

The J gene is TRBJ2-2, the V gene TRBV19; D not certain. V was trimmed by 7 bases and J by 5 bases, leaving 11 bases between them. This CDR3 contains 13 residues. Germline assignment: CDR1 LNHDA and CDR2 SQIVND (reference sequence). CDR3 in amino acids: CASTASYTGELFF. The CDR3 DNA is TGTGCCAGTACCGCGTCGTATACCGGGGAGCTGTTTTTT.

The chain combines TRBV28 with TRBJ1-5; the match to TRBD1 covers 10 bases. This CDR3 has 18 amino acids. Germline CDR1 is MDHEN and CDR2 is SYDVKM. The J segment lost 3 bases and the V segment lost 6 bases, leaving 14 bases of the junction unmatched. CDR3: CASRLIGTGAGSNQPQHF. The CDR3 DNA is TGTGCCAGCAGACTTATAGGGACAGGGGCCGGGTCCAATCAGCCCCAGCATTTT.

The genes are TRBV3-1 (or the pseudogene TRBV3-2) and TRBJ1-1, with 8 positions matching TRBD1. This CDR3 has 15 amino acids. The germline gives CDR1 LGHDT, CDR2 YNNKEL (reference sequence). After removal of 4 bases from V and 1 base from J, the junction contained 5 bases not matched to a gene. This CDR3 reads CASSPRDRSNTEAFF. The CDR3 DNA sequence: TGTGCCAGCAGCCCCCGGGACAGGTCGAACACTGAAGCTTTCTTT.

V gene TRBV1 combines with J gene TRBJ2-2; the tabulated D call, TRBD2, remains unverified against the DNA. TRBV1 is an annotated pseudogene. The CDR3 totals 18 residues. CDR3 DNA sequence: TGCACCAGCAGCCAAATTATTAGTACTAGCGGAAACACCGGGGAGCTGTTTTTT. Protein sequence: CTSSQIISTSGNTGELFF.

The V gene is TRBV30, the J gene TRBJ1-4, with 8 nucleotides matching TRBD1. This CDR3 has 13 residues. With 5 bases clipped from V and 8 bases from J, the junction kept 7 bases outside the gene matches. Germline-derived CDR1 and CDR2 are GTSNPN and SVGIG (reference sequence). The CDR3 nucleotides are TGTGCCTGGTCAGGGGGCGCGGAGGAAAAACTGTTTTTT. Translating it yields CAWSGGAEEKLFF. The whole variable domain, remainder taken from reference TRBV30 and TRBJ1-4, is SQTIHQWPATLVQPVGSPLSLECTVEGTSNPNLYWYRQAAGRGLQLLFYSVGIGQISSEVPQNLSASRPQDRQFILSSKKLLLSDSGFYLCAWSGGAEEKLFFGSGTQLSVL.

This clone appeared a single time. V gene TRBV5-1 combines with J gene TRBJ1-1; 8 nucleotides align to TRBD1. V trimming: 5 bases; J trimming: 3 bases; junction bases outside the gene matches: 6. This CDR3 is 14 amino acids long. The germline V gene has CDR1 SGHRS and CDR2 YFSETQ. The CDR3 DNA is TGCGCCAGCAGTTCTGACAGGGGAGACACTGAAGCTTTCTTT. Amino acid sequence: CASSSDRGDTEAFF.

This clone appeared a few times. This sequence joins TRBV3-1 (or the pseudogene TRBV3-2) and TRBJ2-7, with TRBD2 identical over 9 bases. The CDR3 covers 14 residues. The V gene end was trimmed by 4 bases and the J gene end by 6 bases; junction bases not matched to a gene: 7. The germline gives CDR1 LGHDT, CDR2 YNNKEL (reference sequence). This CDR3 reads CASSPLGLASEQYF. CDR3 coding DNA: TGTGCCAGCAGCCCGCTGGGACTAGCAAGCGAGCAGTACTTC.